These T cell receptor beta chains were read from a single sample in a study of Graves' ophthalmopathy and Graves' hyperthyroidism. TCRdb ran MiXCR on the multiplex PCR reads and lists one entry per CDR3 protein. Of around 340,000 distinct CDR3 sequences in the sample, roughly 16% are singletons; the top ten hold about 12%. The specimen sequenced was peripheral blood. These receptor sequences come from an adult man with Graves' ophthalmopathy. Each CDR3 is given with its conserved first and last residue. A D gene is named only where the DNA matches it firmly. Clone size is shown for a subset of rows, as once, few, many or a class of expanded clone.

J: TRBJ2-6; size: few; D: TRBD2; V: TRBV4-1; DNA: TGCGCCAGCAGCCAAGAATTACGGGGGGGCACTGGGGCCAACGTCCTGACTTTC; CDR3: CASSQELRGGTGANVLTF
J: TRBJ1-1; size: many; D: -; V: TRBV10-3; DNA: TGTGCCATCAAGCCAATGCGGAACACTGAAGCTTTCTTT; CDR3: CAIKPMRNTEAFF
J: TRBJ1-1; size: many; D: -; V: TRBV6-1; DNA: TGTGCCAGCAGTCAAGGGACGGTGAAAACTGAAGCTTTCTTT; CDR3: CASSQGTVKTEAFF
J: TRBJ2-7; size: many; D: -; V: TRBV20-1; DNA: TGCAGTGCTAGGGCCACAGGGATATTCTCCTACGAGCAGTACTTC; CDR3: CSARATGIFSYEQYF
J: TRBJ2-5; size: many; D: -; V: TRBV19; DNA: TGTGCCAGCAGTTACAGGGACCAAGAGACCCAGTACTTC; CDR3: CASSYRDQETQYF
J: TRBJ2-5; size: -; D: -; V: TRBV6-5; DNA: TGTGCCAGCAGTTGGGGATCGGGACGAGGAAGAGAGTCCCAGTACTTC; CDR3: CASSWGSGRGRESQYF
J: TRBJ2-5; size: few; D: -; V: TRBV3-1; DNA: TGTGCCAGCAGCCGGCGGGGAGTCCAAGAGACCCAGTACTTC; CDR3: CASSRRGVQETQYF
J: TRBJ2-5; size: -; D: -; V: TRBV4-3; DNA: TGCGCCAGCAGCCAAGAGGGATTCGAACGGGAGACCCAGTACTTC; CDR3: CASSQEGFERETQYF
J: TRBJ2-7; size: -; D: -; V: TRBV28; DNA: TGTGCCAGCATTCGGGCAGTTTCCTACGAGCAGTACTTC; CDR3: CASIRAVSYEQYF
J: TRBJ2-5; size: -; D: TRBD2; V: TRBV11-2; DNA: TGTGCCAGCAGCTTAGTTGCGGGAGGATCGGAGACCCAGTACTTC; CDR3: CASSLVAGGSETQYF
J: TRBJ2-5; size: many; D: -; V: TRBV25-1; DNA: TGTGCCAGCAGTGAATTTGCAGCGGAGACCCAGTACTTC; CDR3: CASSEFAAETQYF
J: TRBJ2-7; size: many; D: -; V: TRBV6-2/TRBV6-3; DNA: TGTGCCAGCAGTTACGTGGGGGGTCCCTACGAGCAGTACTTC; CDR3: CASSYVGGPYEQYF
J: TRBJ1-3; size: many; D: TRBD1; V: TRBV12-3/TRBV12-4; DNA: TGTGCCAGCAGTTTAGTAGTTCAGGGGGCAGACACCATATATTTT; CDR3: CASSLVVQGADTIYF
J: TRBJ2-5; size: -; D: TRBD1; V: TRBV28; DNA: TGTGCCAGCTCATCCGTCGGCAGGGGGTTACAAGAGACCCAGTACTTC; CDR3: CASSSVGRGLQETQYF
J: TRBJ2-7; size: -; D: -; V: TRBV7-4; DNA: TGTGCCAGCAGCCAAAGAGGGGTGGGGGTGAGCTACGAGCAGTGCTTC; CDR3: CASSQRGVGVSYEQCF
J: TRBJ2-7; size: many; D: TRBD2; V: TRBV7-9; DNA: TGTGCCAGCAGCGGACTAGCGGGACTGGGAGAGCAGTACTTC; CDR3: CASSGLAGLGEQYF
J: TRBJ1-2; size: many; D: -; V: TRBV4-2; DNA: TGTGCCAGCAGCCAAGATGGGGCAGACTATGGCTACACCTTC; CDR3: CASSQDGADYGYTF
J: TRBJ2-5; size: many; D: -; V: TRBV11-2; DNA: TGTGCCAGCAGCCCCCTGCGGACCGGGGCAGGCCAAGAGACCCAGTACTTC; CDR3: CASSPLRTGAGQETQYF
J: TRBJ1-1; size: many; D: TRBD1; V: TRBV12-3/TRBV12-4; DNA: TGTGCCAGCAGATGGGGGACAGGGGTCACTGAAGCTTTCTTT; CDR3: CASRWGTGVTEAFF
J: TRBJ1-2; size: -; D: -; V: TRBV3-1; DNA: TGTGCCAGCATCCAAGATCCCGGGGTGTGGGATGACTATGGCTACACCTTC; CDR3: CASIQDPGVWDDYGYTF